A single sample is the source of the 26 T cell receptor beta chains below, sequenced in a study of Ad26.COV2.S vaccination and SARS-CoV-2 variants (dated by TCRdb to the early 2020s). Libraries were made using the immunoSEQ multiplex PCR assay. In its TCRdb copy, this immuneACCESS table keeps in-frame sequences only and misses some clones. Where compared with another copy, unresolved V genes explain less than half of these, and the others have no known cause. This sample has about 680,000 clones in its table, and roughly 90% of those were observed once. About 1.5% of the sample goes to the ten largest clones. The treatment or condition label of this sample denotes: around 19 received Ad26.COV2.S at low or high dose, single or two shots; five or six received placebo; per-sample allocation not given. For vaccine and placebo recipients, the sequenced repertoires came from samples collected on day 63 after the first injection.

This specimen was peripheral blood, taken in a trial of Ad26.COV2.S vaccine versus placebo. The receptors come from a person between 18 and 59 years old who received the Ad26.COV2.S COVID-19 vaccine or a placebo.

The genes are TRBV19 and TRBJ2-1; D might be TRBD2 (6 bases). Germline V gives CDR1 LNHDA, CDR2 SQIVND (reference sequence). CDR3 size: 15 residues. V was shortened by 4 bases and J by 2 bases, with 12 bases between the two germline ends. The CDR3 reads CASSKRASAYNEQFF. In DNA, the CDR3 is TGTGCCAGTAGTAAGAGGGCTAGCGCCTACAATGAGCAGTTCTTC.

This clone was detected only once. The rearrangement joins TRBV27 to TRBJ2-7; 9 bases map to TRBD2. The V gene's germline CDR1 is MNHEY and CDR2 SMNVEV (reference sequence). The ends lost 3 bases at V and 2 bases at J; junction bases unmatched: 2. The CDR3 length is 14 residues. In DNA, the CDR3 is TGTGCCAGCAGTTTGGGACTAGCAACCTACGAGCAGTACTTC. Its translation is CASSLGLATYEQYF.

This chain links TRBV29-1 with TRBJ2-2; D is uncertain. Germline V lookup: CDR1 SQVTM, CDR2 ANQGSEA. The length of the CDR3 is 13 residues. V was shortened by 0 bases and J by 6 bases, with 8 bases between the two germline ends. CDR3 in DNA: TGCAGCGTTGAAGAAGGTGGAGCCGGGGAGCTGTTTTTT. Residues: CSVEEGGAGELFF.

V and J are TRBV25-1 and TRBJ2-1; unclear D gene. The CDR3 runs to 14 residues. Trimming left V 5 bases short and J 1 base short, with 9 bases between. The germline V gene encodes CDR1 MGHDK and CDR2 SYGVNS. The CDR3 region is CASSLAGSYNEQFF. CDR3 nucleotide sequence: TGTGCCAGCAGTTTAGCTGGGTCCTACAATGAGCAGTTCTTC.

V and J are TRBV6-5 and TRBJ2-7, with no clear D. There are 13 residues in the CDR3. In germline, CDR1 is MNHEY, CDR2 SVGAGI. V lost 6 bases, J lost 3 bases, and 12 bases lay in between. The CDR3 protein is CASRKGLIYEQYF. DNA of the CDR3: TGTGCCAGCAGAAAAGGGTTGATCTACGAGCAGTACTTC.

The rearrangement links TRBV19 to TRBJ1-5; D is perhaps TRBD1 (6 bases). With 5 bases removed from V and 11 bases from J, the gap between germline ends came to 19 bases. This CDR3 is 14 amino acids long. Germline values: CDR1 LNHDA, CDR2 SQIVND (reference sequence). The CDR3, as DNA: TGTGCCAGTAGTGAGGACAGCTCTAGAGTGGCCCAGCATTTT. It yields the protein CASSEDSSRVAQHF. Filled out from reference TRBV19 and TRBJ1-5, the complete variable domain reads DGGITQSPKYLFRKEGQNVTLSCEQNLNHDAMYWYRQDPGQGLRLIYYSQIVNDFQKGDIAEGYSVSREKKESFPLTVTSAQKNPTAFYLCASSEDSSRVAQHFGDGTRLSIL.

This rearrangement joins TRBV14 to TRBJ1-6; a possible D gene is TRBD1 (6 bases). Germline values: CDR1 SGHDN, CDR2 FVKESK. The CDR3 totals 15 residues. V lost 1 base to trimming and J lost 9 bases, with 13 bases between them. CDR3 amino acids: CASSQVAGAGSPLHF. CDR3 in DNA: TGTGCCAGCAGCCAAGTTGCAGGGGCAGGTTCACCCCTCCACTTT.

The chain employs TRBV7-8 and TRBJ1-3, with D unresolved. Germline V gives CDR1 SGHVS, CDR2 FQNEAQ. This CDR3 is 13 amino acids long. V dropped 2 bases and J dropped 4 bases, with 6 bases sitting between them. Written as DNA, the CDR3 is TGTGCCAGCAGCTTATTTGGCGGAAACACCATATATTTT. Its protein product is CASSLFGGNTIYF.

The CDR3 coding sequence is TGTGCCAGCAGTCAATACGGTAGCGAGCAGTACTTC. Protein product: CASSQYGSEQYF. The chain combines TRBV11-2 with TRBJ2-7, with D hard to call. Trimming cost V 6 bases and J 6 bases, with 12 bases left between them. There are 12 residues in the CDR3. In germline, CDR1 is SGHAT, CDR2 FQNNGV.

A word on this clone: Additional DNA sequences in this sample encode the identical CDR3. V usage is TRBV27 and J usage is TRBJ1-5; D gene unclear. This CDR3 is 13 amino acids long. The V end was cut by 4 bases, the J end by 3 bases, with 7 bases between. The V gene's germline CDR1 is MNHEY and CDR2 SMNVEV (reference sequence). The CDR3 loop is CASSWGPNQPQHF. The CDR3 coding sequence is TGTGCCAGCAGTTGGGGTCCCAATCAGCCCCAGCATTTT.

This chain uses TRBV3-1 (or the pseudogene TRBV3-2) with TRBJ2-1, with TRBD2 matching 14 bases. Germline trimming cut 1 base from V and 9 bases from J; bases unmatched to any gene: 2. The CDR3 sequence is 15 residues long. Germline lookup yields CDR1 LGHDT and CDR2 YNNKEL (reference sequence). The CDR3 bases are TGTGCCAGCAGCCAAGCCGGGACTAGCGGGAGTGAGCAGTTCTTC. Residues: CASSQAGTSGSEQFF.

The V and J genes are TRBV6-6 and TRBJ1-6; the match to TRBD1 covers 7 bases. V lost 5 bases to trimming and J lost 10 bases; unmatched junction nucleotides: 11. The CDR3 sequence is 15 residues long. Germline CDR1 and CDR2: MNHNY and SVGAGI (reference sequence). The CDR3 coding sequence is TGTGCCAGCAGTAACCCGGACAGGTTGGGCTCACCCCTCCACTTT. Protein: CASSNPDRLGSPLHF.

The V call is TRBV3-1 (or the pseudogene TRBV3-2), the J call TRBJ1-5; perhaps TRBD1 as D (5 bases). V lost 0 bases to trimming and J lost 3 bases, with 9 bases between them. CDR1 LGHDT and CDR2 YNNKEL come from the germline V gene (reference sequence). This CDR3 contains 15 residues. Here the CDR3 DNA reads TGTGCCAGCAGCCAAGAGTCAGGGCCCAATCAGCCCCAGCATTTT. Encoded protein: CASSQESGPNQPQHF.

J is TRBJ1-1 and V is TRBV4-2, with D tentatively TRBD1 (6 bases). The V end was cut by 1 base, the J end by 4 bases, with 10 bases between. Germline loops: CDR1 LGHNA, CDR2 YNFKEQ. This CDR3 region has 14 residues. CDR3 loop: CASSQGQGSTEAFF. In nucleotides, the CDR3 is TGTGCCAGCAGCCAAGGGCAGGGGAGCACTGAAGCTTTCTTT.

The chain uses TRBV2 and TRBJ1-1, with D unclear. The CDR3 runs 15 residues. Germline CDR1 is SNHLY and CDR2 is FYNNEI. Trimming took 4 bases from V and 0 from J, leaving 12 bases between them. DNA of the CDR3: TGTGCCAGCAGTGGACGGGATACTATGAACACTGAAGCTTTCTTT. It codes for CASSGRDTMNTEAFF. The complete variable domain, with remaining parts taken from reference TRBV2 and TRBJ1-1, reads EPEVTQTPSHQVTQMGQEVILRCVPISNHLYFYWYRQILGQKVEFLVSFYNNEISEKSEIFDDQFSVERPDGSNFTLKIRSTKLEDSAMYFCASSGRDTMNTEAFFGQGTRLTVV.

The CDR3 nucleotides read TGTGCCAGCACCCACAGGGTTACCACTGAAGCTTTCTTT. It yields the protein CASTHRVTTEAFF. V gene TRBV12-3 or TRBV12-4 combines with J gene TRBJ1-1, with D perhaps TRBD1 (6 bases). Trimming took off 7 bases at V and 4 bases at J, with 13 bases between the two ends. CDR3 length: 13 residues.

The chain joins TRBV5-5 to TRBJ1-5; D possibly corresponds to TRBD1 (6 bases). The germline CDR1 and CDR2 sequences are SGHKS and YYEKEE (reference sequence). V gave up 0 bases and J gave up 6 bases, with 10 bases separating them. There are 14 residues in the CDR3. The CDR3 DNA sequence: TGTGCCAGCAGCTTGGAGGGGGGTCCTCAGCCCCAGCATTTT. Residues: CASSLEGGPQPQHF.

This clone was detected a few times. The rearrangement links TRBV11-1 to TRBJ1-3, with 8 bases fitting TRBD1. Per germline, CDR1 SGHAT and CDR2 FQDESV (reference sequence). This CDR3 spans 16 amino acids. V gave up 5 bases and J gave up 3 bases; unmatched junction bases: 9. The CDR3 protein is CASSTSQGVRGNTIYF. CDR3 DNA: TGTGCCAGCAGCACCTCACAGGGGGTGCGTGGAAACACCATATATTTT. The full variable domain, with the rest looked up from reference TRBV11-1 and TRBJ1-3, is EAEVAQSPRYKITEKSQAVAFWCDPISGHATLYWYRQILGQGPELLVQFQDESVVDDSQLPKDRFSAERLKGVDSTLKIQPAELGDSAMYLCASSTSQGVRGNTIYFGEGSWLTVV.

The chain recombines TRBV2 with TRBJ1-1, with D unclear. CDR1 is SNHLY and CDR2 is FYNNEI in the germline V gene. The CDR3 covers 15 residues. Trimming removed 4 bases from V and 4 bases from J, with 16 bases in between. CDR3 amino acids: CASSVEGGSSTEAFF. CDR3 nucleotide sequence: TGTGCCAGCAGTGTGGAGGGCGGAAGCAGCACTGAAGCTTTCTTT.

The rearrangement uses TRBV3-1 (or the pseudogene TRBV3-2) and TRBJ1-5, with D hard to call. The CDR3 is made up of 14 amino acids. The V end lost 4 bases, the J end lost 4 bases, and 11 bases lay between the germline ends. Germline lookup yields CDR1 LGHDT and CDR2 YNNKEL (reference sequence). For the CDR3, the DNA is TGTGCCAGCAGCCTAAACCCGGTAAATCAGCCCCAGCATTTT. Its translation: CASSLNPVNQPQHF.

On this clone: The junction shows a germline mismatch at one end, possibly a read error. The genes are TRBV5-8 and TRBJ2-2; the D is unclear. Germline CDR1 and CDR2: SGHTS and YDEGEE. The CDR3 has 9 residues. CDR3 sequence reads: CASSPEMFF. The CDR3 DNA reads TGTGCCAGCAGCCCGGAGATGTTTTTT.

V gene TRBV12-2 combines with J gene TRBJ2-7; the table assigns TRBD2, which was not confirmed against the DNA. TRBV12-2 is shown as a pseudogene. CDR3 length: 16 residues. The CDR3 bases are TGTGCAAGTCCTCCGGGTAGCGGGGCCTTCCTATACGAGCAGTACTTC. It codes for CASPPGSGAFLYEQYF.

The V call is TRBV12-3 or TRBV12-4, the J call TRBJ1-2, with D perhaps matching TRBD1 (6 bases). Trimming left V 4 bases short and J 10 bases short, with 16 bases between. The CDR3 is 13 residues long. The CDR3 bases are TGTGCCAGCAGTTCTCTCCCGACAGGCCCCTACACCTTC. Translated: CASSSLPTGPYTF.

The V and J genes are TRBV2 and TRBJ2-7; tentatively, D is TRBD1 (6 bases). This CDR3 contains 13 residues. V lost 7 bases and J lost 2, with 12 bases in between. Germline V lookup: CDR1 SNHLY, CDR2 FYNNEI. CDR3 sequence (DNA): TGTGCCAGCACCGGACAGAGTACCTACGAGCAGTACTTC. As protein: CASTGQSTYEQYF.

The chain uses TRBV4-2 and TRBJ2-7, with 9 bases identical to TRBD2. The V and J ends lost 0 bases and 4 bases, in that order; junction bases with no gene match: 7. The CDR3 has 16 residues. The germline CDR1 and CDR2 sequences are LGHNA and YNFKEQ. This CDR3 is CASSQDKVAGEYEQYF. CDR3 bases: TGTGCCAGCAGCCAAGATAAGGTAGCGGGGGAATACGAGCAGTACTTC.

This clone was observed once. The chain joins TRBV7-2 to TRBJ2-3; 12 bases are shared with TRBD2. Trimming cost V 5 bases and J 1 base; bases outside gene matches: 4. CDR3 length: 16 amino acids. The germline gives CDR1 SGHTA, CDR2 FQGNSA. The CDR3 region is CASSLGLAGRTDTQYF. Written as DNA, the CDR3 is TGTGCCAGCAGCCTCGGACTAGCGGGGCGCACAGATACGCAGTATTTT.